The following is a TCR beta chain sequence with its context. It has no known antigen specificity. No qualities accompany the bases; no much larger clone lies one base away. These data originate in a study of T cells in Graves' hyperthyroidism and ophthalmopathy (dated by TCRdb to the late 2010s). At the level of the whole study: Peripheral blood was collected at initial diagnosis, before any treatment. Prospective prediction of ophthalmopathy was tested in an independent validation cohort of about 19 hyperthyroidism patients and 15 to 17 patients who later progressed to ophthalmopathy. In addition, the study compared T-cell repertoires in thyroid tissue and in blood from 6 or 7 Graves' hyperthyroidism patients. Following sampling, methimazole starting at 30 mg daily was given to hyperthyroidism patients, and high-dose intravenous methylprednisolone was given to ophthalmopathy patients. The roughly 91 discovery patients were randomly divided into training and test sets at a 7:3 ratio. To identify TCR V-J signatures that set the groups apart, the researchers used a discovery cohort of 90 to 100 patients, made up of roughly 45 with Graves' ophthalmopathy and about 59 with stable Graves' hyperthyroidism. The paper reports TCR Vbeta CDR3 sequencing of some 140 peripheral blood samples: under 45 ophthalmopathy, some 80 hyperthyroidism and some 17 progressor patients. What the study reported, not specific to this receptor: In cross-validation, a model built on a 13 V-J signature told ophthalmopathy apart from stable hyperthyroidism with 87.88% sensitivity and approximately 81% specificity, and in testing the same model reached 80%/75%. Most expanded thyroid clonotypes (frequency above 0.001) were also found in blood, which suggests that blood repertoires may mirror thyroid immune responses. No statistical method was used to set the sample size in advance, and investigators knew the group allocation. In validation, the model predicted progression to ophthalmopathy with 65% to 71% sensitivity and about 73% specificity, a median of around six months before onset.

CDR1 and CDR2, looked up from the germline V gene, are SGHRS and YFSETQ. The cysteine opens and the phenylalanine closes a CDR3 of 19 amino acids. Here the CDR3 DNA is all that survives: 57 bases in frame from base 1. Trimmed from V: 1 base; trimmed from J: 0 bases; junction bases lacking a gene match: 11. In the ophthalmopathy patients, disease was moderately to severely active, with a Clinical Activity Score of 3 or more, a NOSPECS grade of 4 or more, and a duration of less than 3 months. Any patient with an uncontrolled infection, another autoimmune disease, pregnancy or lactation was excluded. Diagnoses were based on clinical symptoms, serum thyroxine and TRAb, thyroid ultrasound and orbital computed tomography. PBMCs were separated from about 10 ml of fresh peripheral blood using Ficoll-Paque density gradient centrifugation. Total RNA was extracted using Trizol reagent, and RNA quality was assessed on an Agilent 2100 Bioanalyzer.

The TCR beta CDR3 regions were amplified from the RNA transcripts. The TCR CDR3 was subjected to a first round of RT-PCR using the HTBI primer set and the Qiagen OneStep RT-PCR kit. A second multiplex PCR round built the libraries, followed by size selection and purification. Libraries were sequenced paired-end with 100 bp reads on an Illumina HiSeq2000. Turning to the authors' computational methods: SOAPnuke was used to process the raw data, with reads discarded if the reads contained adapters or uncalled bases, had a mean Phred below 15, or lacked an exact constant-primer or identifier match. COPE v1.2.5 was used to merge the high-quality paired reads, and each unique nucleotide sequence was defined as a clonotype. MiTCR v1.1 was used to align the clonotypes against IMGT TRBV, TRBD and TRBJ reference segments. The analysis included only V-J combinations with a frequency above 0.0001, which together covered around 99% of the repertoires. The TCS score was defined as F50 (clonal expansion) divided by E x V (chaos), with BLOSUM62-based TCRdist calculated between CDR3 peptides within each V-J. Welch's t-statistics and random forest reduced roughly 530 V-J features to roughly 13, which were used in a naive Bayes classifier (R e1071). TCRdb took the public reads, trimmed them with fastp at Q25, ran MiXCR for clone calling and kept in-frame beta chains. Merged by CDR3 protein, the rows form single entries marked with the most common genes and DNA. These V and J calls are TCRdb output, not the study's own analysis. A total of about 600,000 distinct CDR3 sequences appear in this sample, about a sixth of them only once. The ten largest account for about 3.5% of the sample.

This receptor was obtained from a woman between 35 and 50 years old with Graves' ophthalmopathy. The sequencing sample was made of blood. The chain couples TRBV5-1 to TRBJ2-1, with 9 bases matching TRBD2. The CDR3 has the sequence CASSLPTSGRGGSYNEQFF. The nucleotide sequence reads as follows: TGCGCCAGCAGCTTGCCGACTAGCGGACGAGGGGGCTCCTACAATGAGCAGTTCTTC. The CDR3 plus the reference TRBV5-1 and TRBJ2-1 genes for the other parts give the full variable domain: KAGVTQTPRYLIKTRGQQVTLSCSPISGHRSVSWYQQTPGQGLQFLFEYFSETQRNKGNFPGRFSGRQFSNSRSEMNVSTLELGDSALYLCASSLPTSGRGGSYNEQFFGPGTRLTVL.